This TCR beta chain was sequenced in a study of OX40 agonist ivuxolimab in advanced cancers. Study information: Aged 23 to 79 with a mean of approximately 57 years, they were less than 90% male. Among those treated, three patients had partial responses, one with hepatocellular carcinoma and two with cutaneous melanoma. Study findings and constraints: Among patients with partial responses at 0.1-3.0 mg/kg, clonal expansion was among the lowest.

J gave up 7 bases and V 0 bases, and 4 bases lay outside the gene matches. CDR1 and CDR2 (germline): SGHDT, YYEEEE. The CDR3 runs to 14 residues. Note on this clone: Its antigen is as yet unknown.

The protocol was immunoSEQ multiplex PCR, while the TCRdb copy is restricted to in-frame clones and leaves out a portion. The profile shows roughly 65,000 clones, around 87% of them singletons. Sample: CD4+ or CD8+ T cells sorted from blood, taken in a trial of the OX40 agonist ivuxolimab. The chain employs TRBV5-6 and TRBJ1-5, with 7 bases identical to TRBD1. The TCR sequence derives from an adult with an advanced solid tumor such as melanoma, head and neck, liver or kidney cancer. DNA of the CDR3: TGTGCCAGCAGCTTGGAACAGGGGTCGCAGCCCCAGCATTTT. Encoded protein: CASSLEQGSQPQHF.